This is a list of T cell receptor beta chains from one sample in a study of T cell changes during pregnancy in multiple sclerosis. The protocol was immunoSEQ multiplex PCR, while the TCRdb copy is restricted to in-frame clones and leaves out a portion. There are under 55,000 clones in the sample; 93% occur only once, and around 1.9% lies in the top ten. The sequencing here drew on peripheral blood, taken in the second trimester of pregnancy. The receptors come from a female donor with multiple sclerosis, enrolled in a pregnancy study. Each CDR3 is given with its conserved first and last residue. Each record gives: CDR3 length, J gene, clone size, D gene, V gene, CDR3 DNA, CDR3 protein. D genes are given only for firm matches. Where a row states a size, it is once, few, many or the class of an expanded clone; other rows omit it.

>15|TRBJ1-1|-|TRBD1|TRBV4-3
TGCGCCAGCAGCCAAGGGGACAGGGAGAACACTGAAGCTTTCTTT
CASSQGDRENTEAFF
>10|TRBJ2-1|-|-|TRBV29-1
TGCAGCGTTGAAGACCTCTACCCGTTCTTC
CSVEDLYPFF
>17|TRBJ2-5|-|TRBD2|TRBV19
TGTGCCAGTAGGAAAATTTCTAGCGGGAGGGAGGGAGAGACCCAGTACTTC
CASRKISSGREGETQYF
>17|TRBJ2-3|once|TRBD2|TRBV28
TGTGCCAGCAGCCCGACGCGGGCGGGAGTGGCCACAGATACGCAGTATTTT
CASSPTRAGVATDTQYF
>19|TRBJ2-1|-|-|TRBV27
TGTGCCAGCAGTCCGACTCCAGCCGACTCGGAAAAACTCTACAATGAGCAGTTCTTC
CASSPTPADSEKLYNEQFF
>13|TRBJ2-5|-|-|TRBV7-2
TGTGCCAGCTTATGGGGGGTCGGAGAGACCCAGTACTTC
CASLWGVGETQYF
>14|TRBJ2-5|-|TRBD2|TRBV19
TGTGCCAGTTATAGCGGGAGGGACTCTGAGACCCAGTACTTC
CASYSGRDSETQYF
>11|TRBJ2-1|-|TRBD2|TRBV20-1
TGCAGTGCTGTACTAGCGAGACCTCAGTTCTTC
CSAVLARPQFF
>14|TRBJ2-1|-|TRBD2|TRBV27
TGTGCCAGCACCACCGGGACTAGTCATGGCGAGCAGTTCTTC
CASTTGTSHGEQFF
>14|TRBJ2-6|-|-|TRBV19
TGTGCCAGTAGTATAATTCCGGGAACCAACGTCCTGACTTTC
CASSIIPGTNVLTF
>16|TRBJ1-4|-|TRBD1|TRBV19
TGTGCCAGTAGTACCCAAAGGGACAGGGTACACGAAAAACTGTTTTTT
CASSTQRDRVHEKLFF
>14|TRBJ2-1|-|TRBD2|TRBV14
TGTGCCAGCAGCCAATTAGCGGGAGGGAATGAGCAGTTCTTC
CASSQLAGGNEQFF
>17|TRBJ2-4|-|TRBD2|TRBV5-1
TGCGCCAGCAGCTCCATCGCGGGAGGGCCGGCCAAAAACATTCAGTACTTC
CASSSIAGGPAKNIQYF
>16|TRBJ2-2|-|TRBD2|TRBV18
TGTGCCAGCTCACGAGTGACTAGCGGGGACACCGGGGAGCTGTTTTTT
CASSRVTSGDTGELFF
>17|TRBJ2-7|once|TRBD2|TRBV4-3
TGCGCCAGCAGCCAAAATTTCGGCTCAGGACTAGCCTACGAGCAGTACTTC
CASSQNFGSGLAYEQYF
>15|TRBJ1-4|-|-|TRBV5-5
TGTGCCAGCAGCTTGGAATGGGGAGGCGGAGAAAAACTGTTTTTT
CASSLEWGGGEKLFF
>15|TRBJ2-2|-|-|TRBV7-2
TGTGCCAGCAGTTTCGGGAGTTCTAACACCGGGGAGCTGTTTTTT
CASSFGSSNTGELFF
>15|TRBJ2-2|once|-|TRBV4-1
TGCGCCAGCAGCCAAGGGGACACCCACACCGGGGAGCTGTTTTTT
CASSQGDTHTGELFF
>13|TRBJ2-1|-|-|TRBV28
TGTGCCAGCAGTTTAAGTGGCTTCAATGAGCAGTTCTTC
CASSLSGFNEQFF
>14|TRBJ2-3|-|TRBD2|TRBV19
TGTGCCACTACAAATAGCGGGAGGAGAGATACGCAGTATTTT
CATTNSGRRDTQYF
>13|TRBJ1-3|once|TRBD1|TRBV29-1
TGCAGCGTTGGGGACAGCTCTGGAAACACCATATATTTT
CSVGDSSGNTIYF
>15|TRBJ2-3|-|-|TRBV29-1
TGCAGCGTTGACCCGCTACTAGCCAGCACAGATACGCAGTATTTT
CSVDPLLASTDTQYF
>14|TRBJ2-3|few|-|TRBV29-1
TGCAGCGTTCGGACTGGATTAGAATCAGATACGCAGTATTTT
CSVRTGLESDTQYF
>14|TRBJ2-2|-|-|TRBV28
TGTGCCAGCACTCTTGAGGGGGTAAACGGGGAGCTGTTTTTT
CASTLEGVNGELFF
>18|TRBJ2-5|-|TRBD2|TRBV14
TGTGCCAGCAGCCGTGGTCGTACTAGCGGGAGCGAACAAGAGACCCAGTACTTC
CASSRGRTSGSEQETQYF
>13|TRBJ2-3|many|-|TRBV6-4
TGTGCCAGCAGTGCTAGCAGCACAGATACGCAGTATTTT
CASSASSTDTQYF
>15|TRBJ2-7|once|TRBD2|TRBV5-1
TGCGCCAGCAGCTACCTAGCGGGAGGGCCCTACGAGCAGTACTTC
CASSYLAGGPYEQYF
>12|TRBJ2-7|-|TRBD1|TRBV5-6
TGTGCCAGCAGCTGGGACAGGGACGAGCAGTACTTC
CASSWDRDEQYF
>13|TRBJ1-1|-|-|TRBV19
TGTGCCAGTAGTATCGGGTTCGGCACTGAAGCTTTCTTT
CASSIGFGTEAFF
>14|TRBJ1-2|-|TRBD1|TRBV5-1
TGCGCCAGCAGCCTAAGACAGGGCGTGCGAGGCTACACCTTC
CASSLRQGVRGYTF
>14|TRBJ2-5|-|-|TRBV7-6
TGTGCCAGCAGCCTCAGACAGGTTGGGGAGACCCAGTACTTC
CASSLRQVGETQYF
>13|TRBJ2-7|-|-|TRBV7-2
TGTGCCAGCACCCTAGGAAGCTTTGGGGAGCAGTACTTC
CASTLGSFGEQYF
>16|TRBJ1-5|-|-|TRBV6-4
TGTGCCAGCAGTGACAGGGCCAGGGCTGGCAATCAGCCCCAGCATTTT
CASSDRARAGNQPQHF
>13|TRBJ1-1|-|-|TRBV6-1
TGTGCCAGCAGGTCATACGGCGGCACTGAAGCTTTCTTT
CASRSYGGTEAFF
>13|TRBJ2-5|-|-|TRBV5-4
TGTGCCAGCAGCTTGGCAGGTGCAGAGACCCAGTACTTC
CASSLAGAETQYF
>14|TRBJ2-5|-|TRBD2|TRBV6-5
TGTGCCAGCAGTAGGACTAGCGGGAGGGTCCCTTCGTACTTC
CASSRTSGRVPSYF
>15|TRBJ2-7|-|-|TRBV25-1
TGTGCCAGCTCACAAACCAGGGTTAGAGCACGGGAGCAGTACTTC
CASSQTRVRAREQYF
>15|TRBJ2-1|-|-|TRBV19
TGTGCCAGTAGGCAGATGGACAGAGCCTACAATGAGCAGTTCTTC
CASRQMDRAYNEQFF
>13|TRBJ2-5|-|-|TRBV7-6
TGTGCCAGCAGCTTAGGAGTACAAGAGACCCAGTACTTC
CASSLGVQETQYF
>14|TRBJ1-2|-|-|TRBV2
TGTGCCAGCACCAACAGCAACTTTAACTATGGCTACACCTTC
CASTNSNFNYGYTF
>15|TRBJ2-7|-|-|TRBV21-1
TGTGCCAGCAGCATCGACAGGGTGCTTTTGCGGGAGCAGTACTTC
CASSIDRVLLREQYF
>15|TRBJ2-1|-|-|TRBV7-8
TGTGCCAGCAGGAATAGCGGAAGCTCCTACAATGAGCAGTTCTTC
CASRNSGSSYNEQFF
>16|TRBJ1-1|-|TRBD1|TRBV6-5
TGTGCCAGCAGTTACGCAGGACAGGGTAAGGGAGATGAAGCTTTCTTT
CASSYAGQGKGDEAFF
>15|TRBJ2-1|-|TRBD2|TRBV7-2
TGTGCCAGCAGCTTAGCTATAGCGGGCTACAATGAGCAGTTCTTC
CASSLAIAGYNEQFF
>15|TRBJ2-3|-|-|TRBV28
TGTGCCAGCAGTTTGGGCAGCACCGGCACAGATACGCAGTATTTT
CASSLGSTGTDTQYF
>15|TRBJ1-5|-|TRBD1|TRBV27
TGTGCCAGCAGTCTGGACAGGCGGGGCAATCAGCCCCAGCATTTT
CASSLDRRGNQPQHF
>15|TRBJ2-1|-|TRBD1|TRBV6-4
TGTGCCAGCAGTGATGGACAGGGTAGAAACAATGAGCAGTTCTTC
CASSDGQGRNNEQFF